This is a list of T cell receptor beta chains from one sample in a study of cytomegalovirus exposure and HLA in healthy donors. This table comes from immunoSEQ multiplex PCR, and its TCRdb copy is limited to in-frame clones, with some not included. The sample includes over 150,000 clones, approximately 80% of them seen just once. The specimen was PBMCs. The receptor source for this set is a male donor in good health and CMV-seropositive. The conserved cysteine and the conserved F or W are not part of the CDR3 here. A D gene is named only where the DNA matches it firmly.

>NA|TRBV7-9|TRBJ1-1
ASSRSGPVEAF
>TRBD1|TRBV28|TRBJ1-2
ASSLGQNTYGYT
>NA|TRBV12-5|TRBJ2-2
ASGLVQGSRVITGELF
>NA|TRBV7-2|TRBJ1-5
ASSLGPLSNQPQH
>TRBD1|TRBV7-9|TRBJ1-1
ASSGQATGALNTEAF
>TRBD2|TRBV27|TRBJ2-3
ASSTPGTSGAY
>TRBD2|TRBV29-1|TRBJ2-2
SVQRGGNTGELF
>TRBD2|TRBV28|TRBJ2-7
ASSPASGGYKQY
>NA|TRBV13|TRBJ1-1
ASSLGRQGLEAF
>TRBD2|TRBV30|TRBJ2-1
AWSVASGGIKQF
>NA|TRBV28|TRBJ1-2
ASSLSPGVTGYT
>TRBD1|TRBV6-5|TRBJ1-3
ASSYQGQANGNTIY
>NA|TRBV9|TRBJ2-7
ASSPGVTSSYEQY
>TRBD1|TRBV12-5|TRBJ1-2
ASGLGDRAYGYT
>TRBD1|TRBV6-6|TRBJ1-5
ASSDYRGDGNQPQH
>NA|TRBV6-5|TRBJ2-5
ASSQQRGETQY
>NA|TRBV7-2|TRBJ2-1
ASSSVRSSYNEQF
>NA|TRBV9|TRBJ1-2
ASSRRGGYT
>TRBD1|TRBV18|TRBJ1-1
ASSSHPGQGNTEAF
>NA|TRBV30|TRBJ2-3
AWSVHGPGGDTQY
>NA|TRBV11-3|TRBJ2-3
ASSTPWGQGRAGADTQY
>TRBD1|TRBV5-1|TRBJ1-3
ASSLGDRGPLSSGNTIY
>NA|TRBV19|TRBJ1-1
ASSSMLMGDIGTEAF
>NA|TRBV4-3|NA
ASSQDRGFSSYEQY
>NA|TRBV6-1|TRBJ1-5
ASIQSGGNQPQH
>NA|TRBV6-1|TRBJ1-3
ASSAVDTIY
>TRBD1|TRBV15|TRBJ1-5
ATSRPGTGHNQPQH
>NA|TRBV10-3|TRBJ2-6
AIGLTGANGLT
>TRBD2|TRBV11-2|TRBJ2-7
ASSPGGLADRSYEQY
>TRBD2|TRBV29-1|TRBJ2-3
SVELEERGTDTQY
>TRBD2|TRBV27|TRBJ2-1
ASTLLSGSYNEQF
>NA|TRBV27|TRBJ2-7
ASSLLAVSHEQY
>TRBD1|TRBV5-1|TRBJ2-7
ASGGQGTYEQY
>TRBD1|TRBV14|TRBJ2-2
ASSQTGGSRTGELF
>NA|TRBV5-6|TRBJ1-1
ASSLAGPGVAF
>TRBD1|TRBV30|TRBJ1-5
AWGPGQEDQPQH
>TRBD1|TRBV5-1|TRBJ1-6
ASSLGLVGQGGGNSPLH
>TRBD1|TRBV30|TRBJ1-1
AWQGTGMNTEAF
>TRBD1|TRBV30|TRBJ2-1
AYGTGGPVQF
>NA|TRBV11-2|TRBJ2-7
ASTPQRNAYEQY
>TRBD1|TRBV7-6|TRBJ1-1
ASSFRQGGQNTEAF
>NA|TRBV28|TRBJ2-7
ASSPGQTYEQY
>TRBD2|TRBV18|TRBJ2-2
ASSPSAGENTGELF
>TRBD2|TRBV7-2|TRBJ2-7
ASSDRGGTGLEQY
>TRBD1|TRBV7-8|TRBJ1-3
ASSLGDRGNTIY
>NA|TRBV11-3|TRBJ1-6
VSSLGVDSPLH
>NA|TRBV5-1|TRBJ1-1
ASSLAGDTEAF
>TRBD1|TRBV13|TRBJ1-1
ARRGRGDTEAF
>NA|TRBV30|TRBJ1-1
ARVDVSNTEAF
>TRBD1|TRBV6-1|TRBJ2-7
ASSGTGGPDEQY
>NA|TRBV7-8|TRBJ1-5
ASTRDYNQPQH
>TRBD1|TRBV15|TRBJ2-2
ATSRTGGNTGELF
>TRBD2|TRBV5-1|TRBJ2-1
ASSPPGGAQF
>TRBD1|TRBV11-2|TRBJ2-5
ASSLRGPKETQY
>NA|TRBV28|TRBJ2-1
ASSLVSDEQF